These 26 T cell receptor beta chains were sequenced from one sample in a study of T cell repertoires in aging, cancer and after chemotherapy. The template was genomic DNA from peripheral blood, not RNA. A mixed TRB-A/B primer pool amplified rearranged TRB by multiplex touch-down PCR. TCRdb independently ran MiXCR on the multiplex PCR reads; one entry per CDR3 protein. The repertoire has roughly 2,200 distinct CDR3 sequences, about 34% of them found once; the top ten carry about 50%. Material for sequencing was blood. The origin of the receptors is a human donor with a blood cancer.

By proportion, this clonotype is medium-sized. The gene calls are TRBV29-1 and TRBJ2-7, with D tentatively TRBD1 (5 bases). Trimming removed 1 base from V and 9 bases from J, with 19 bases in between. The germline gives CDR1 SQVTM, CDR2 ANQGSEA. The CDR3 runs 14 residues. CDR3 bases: TGCAGCGTTGAAGGCCCCCCAGATAGGGGTCGGCAGTACTTC. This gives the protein CSVEGPPDRGRQYF.

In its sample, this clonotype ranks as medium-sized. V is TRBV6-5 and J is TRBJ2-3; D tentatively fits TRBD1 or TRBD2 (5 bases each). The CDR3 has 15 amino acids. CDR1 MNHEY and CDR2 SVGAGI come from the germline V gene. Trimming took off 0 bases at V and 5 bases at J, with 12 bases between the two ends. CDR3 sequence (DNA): TGTGCCAGCAGTTACTCGCCAGGGACCGGAGATACGCAGTATTTT. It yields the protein CASSYSPGTGDTQYF.

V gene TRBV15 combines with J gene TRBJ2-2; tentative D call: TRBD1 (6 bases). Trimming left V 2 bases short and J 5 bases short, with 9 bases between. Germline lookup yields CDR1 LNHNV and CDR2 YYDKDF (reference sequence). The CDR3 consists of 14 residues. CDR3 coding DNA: TGTGCCACCAGCAGAAACAGGGAAACCGGGGAGCTGTTTTTT. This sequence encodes CATSRNRETGELFF. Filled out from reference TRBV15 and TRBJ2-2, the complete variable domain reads DAMVIQNPRYQVTQFGKPVTLSCSQTLNHNVMYWYQQKSSQAPKLLFHYYDKDFNNEADTPDNFQSRRPNTSFCFLDIRSPGLGDTAMYLCATSRNRETGELFFGEGSRLTVL.

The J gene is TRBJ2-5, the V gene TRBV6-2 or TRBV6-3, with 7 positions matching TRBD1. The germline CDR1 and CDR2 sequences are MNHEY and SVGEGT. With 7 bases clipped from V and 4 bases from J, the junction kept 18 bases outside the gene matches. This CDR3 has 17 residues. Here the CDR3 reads CASTSRDSGIGGETQYF. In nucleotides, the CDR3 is TGTGCCAGCACTAGTAGGGACAGTGGGATCGGAGGAGAGACCCAGTACTTC.

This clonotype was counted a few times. CDR3 loop: CAISEGGAWEKLFF. CDR3 in DNA: TGTGCCATCAGCGAAGGTGGGGCCTGGGAAAAACTGTTTTTT. The chain has TRBV10-3 and TRBJ1-4; perhaps TRBD1 as D (5 bases). V gave up 6 bases and J gave up 8 bases, with 16 bases separating them. CDR1 and CDR2 (germline): ENHRY, SYGVKD. The length of the CDR3 is 14 residues.

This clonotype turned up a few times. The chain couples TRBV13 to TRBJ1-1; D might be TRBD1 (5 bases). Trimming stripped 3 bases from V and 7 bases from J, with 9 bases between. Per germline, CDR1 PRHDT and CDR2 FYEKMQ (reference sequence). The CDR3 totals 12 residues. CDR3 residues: CASSLGRDEAFF. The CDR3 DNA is TGTGCCAGCAGCTTGGGGCGGGATGAAGCTTTCTTT.

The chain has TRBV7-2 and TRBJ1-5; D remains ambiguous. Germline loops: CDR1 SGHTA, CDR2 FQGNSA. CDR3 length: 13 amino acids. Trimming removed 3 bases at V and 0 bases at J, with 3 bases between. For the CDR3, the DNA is TGTGCCAGCAGCTTTTATAGCAATCAGCCCCAGCATTTT. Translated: CASSFYSNQPQHF.

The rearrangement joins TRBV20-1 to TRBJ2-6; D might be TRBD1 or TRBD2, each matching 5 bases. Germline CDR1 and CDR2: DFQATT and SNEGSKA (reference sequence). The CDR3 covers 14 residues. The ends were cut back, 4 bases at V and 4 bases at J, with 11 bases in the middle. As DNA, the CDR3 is TGCAGTGCTACGGGACCATCAGGGGCCAACGTCCTGACTTTC. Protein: CSATGPSGANVLTF.

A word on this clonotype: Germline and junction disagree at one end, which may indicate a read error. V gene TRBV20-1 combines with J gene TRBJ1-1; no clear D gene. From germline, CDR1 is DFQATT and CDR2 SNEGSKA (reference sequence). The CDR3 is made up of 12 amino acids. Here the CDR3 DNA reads TGCAGTGCTAGAGACGGAGGCACTGAAGCTTTTTTT. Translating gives CSARDGGTEAFF.

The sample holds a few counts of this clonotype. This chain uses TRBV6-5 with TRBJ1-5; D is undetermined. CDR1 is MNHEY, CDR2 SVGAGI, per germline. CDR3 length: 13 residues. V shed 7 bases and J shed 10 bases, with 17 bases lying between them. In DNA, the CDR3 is TGTGCCAGCAACCCTGACCCAAGAGTACCCCAGCATTTT. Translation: CASNPDPRVPQHF.

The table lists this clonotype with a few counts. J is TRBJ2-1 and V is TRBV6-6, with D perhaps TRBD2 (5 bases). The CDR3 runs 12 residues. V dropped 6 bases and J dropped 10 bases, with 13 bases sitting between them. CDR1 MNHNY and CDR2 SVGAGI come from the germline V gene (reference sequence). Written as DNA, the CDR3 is TGTGCCAGCAGCACGTTTCGAGGGGAGCAGTTCTTC. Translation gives CASSTFRGEQFF.

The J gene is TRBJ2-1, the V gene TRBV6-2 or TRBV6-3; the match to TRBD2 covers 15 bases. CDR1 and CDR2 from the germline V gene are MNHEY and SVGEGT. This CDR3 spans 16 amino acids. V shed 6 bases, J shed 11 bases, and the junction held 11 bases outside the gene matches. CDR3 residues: CASRPKGLAGGGKQFF. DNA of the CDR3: TGTGCCAGCAGACCAAAGGGACTAGCGGGGGGTGGTAAGCAGTTCTTC.

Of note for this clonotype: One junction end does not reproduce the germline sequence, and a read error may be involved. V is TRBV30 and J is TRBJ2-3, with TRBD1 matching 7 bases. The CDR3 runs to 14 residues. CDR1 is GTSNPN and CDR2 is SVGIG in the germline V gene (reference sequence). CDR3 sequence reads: CARSPGTVTDTQYF. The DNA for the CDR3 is TGTGCCAGGAGCCCCGGGACAGTCACAGATACGCAGTATTTT. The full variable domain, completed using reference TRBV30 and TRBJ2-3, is SQTIHQWPATLVQPVGSPLSLECTVEGTSNPNLYWYRQAAGRGLQLLFYSVGIGQISSEVPQNLSASRPQDRQFILSSKKLLLSDSGFYLCARSPGTVTDTQYFGPGTRLTVL.

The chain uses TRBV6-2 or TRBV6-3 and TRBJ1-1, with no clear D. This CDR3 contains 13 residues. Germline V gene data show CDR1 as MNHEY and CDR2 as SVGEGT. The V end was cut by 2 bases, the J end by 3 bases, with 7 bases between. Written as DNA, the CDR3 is TGTGCCAGCAGTTACCGAGGTTACACTGAAGCTTTCTTT. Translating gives CASSYRGYTEAFF.

CDR3 sequence: CSVTGGRETQYF. The CDR3 coding sequence is TGCAGTGTTACAGGGGGTCGGGAGACCCAGTACTTC. The chain has TRBV20-1 and TRBJ2-5, with 8 bases matching TRBD1. Trimming removed 7 bases from V and 5 bases from J; junction bases left unmatched: 6. The CDR3 is 12 residues long. Per germline, CDR1 DFQATT and CDR2 SNEGSKA (reference sequence).

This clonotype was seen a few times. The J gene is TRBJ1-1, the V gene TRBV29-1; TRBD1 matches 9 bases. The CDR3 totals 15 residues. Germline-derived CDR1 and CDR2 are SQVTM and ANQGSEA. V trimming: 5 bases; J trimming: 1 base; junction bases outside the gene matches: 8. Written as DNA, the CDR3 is TGCAGCGTTCCCCCGGGACAGGGTGGGAACACTGAAGCTTTCTTT. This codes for CSVPPGQGGNTEAFF.

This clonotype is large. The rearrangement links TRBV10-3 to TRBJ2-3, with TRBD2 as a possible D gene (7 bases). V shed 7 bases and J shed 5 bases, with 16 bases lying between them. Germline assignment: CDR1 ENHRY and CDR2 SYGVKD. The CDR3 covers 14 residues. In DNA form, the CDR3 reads TGTGCCATCAAGGAGGGGGGGAAGCAAGATACGCAGTATTTT. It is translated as CAIKEGGKQDTQYF.

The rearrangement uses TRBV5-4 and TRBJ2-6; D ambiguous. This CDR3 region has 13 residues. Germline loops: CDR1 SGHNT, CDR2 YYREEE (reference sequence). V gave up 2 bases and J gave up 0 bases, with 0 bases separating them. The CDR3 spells CASSFSGANVLTF. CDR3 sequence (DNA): TGTGCCAGCAGCTTCTCTGGGGCCAACGTCCTGACTTTC.

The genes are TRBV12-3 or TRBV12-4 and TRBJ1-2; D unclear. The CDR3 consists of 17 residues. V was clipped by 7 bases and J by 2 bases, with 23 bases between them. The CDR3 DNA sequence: TGTGCCAGCAAATCACCGGGCCAAGTGCGGGCAAACTATGGCTACACCTTC. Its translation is CASKSPGQVRANYGYTF.

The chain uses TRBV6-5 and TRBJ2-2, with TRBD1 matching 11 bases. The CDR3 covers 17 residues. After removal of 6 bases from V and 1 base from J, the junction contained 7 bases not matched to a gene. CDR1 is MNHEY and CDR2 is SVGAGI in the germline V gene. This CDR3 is CASSRDRGALNTGELFF. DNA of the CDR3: TGTGCCAGCAGCCGGGACAGGGGGGCCCTGAACACCGGGGAGCTGTTTTTT.

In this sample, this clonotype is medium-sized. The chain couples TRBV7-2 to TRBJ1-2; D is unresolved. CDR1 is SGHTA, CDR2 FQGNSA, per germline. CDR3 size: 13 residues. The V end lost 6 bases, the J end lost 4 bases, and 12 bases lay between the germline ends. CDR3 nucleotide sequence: TGTGCCAGCAGACAAGATCCTGCCTATGGCTACACCTTC. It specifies CASRQDPAYGYTF.

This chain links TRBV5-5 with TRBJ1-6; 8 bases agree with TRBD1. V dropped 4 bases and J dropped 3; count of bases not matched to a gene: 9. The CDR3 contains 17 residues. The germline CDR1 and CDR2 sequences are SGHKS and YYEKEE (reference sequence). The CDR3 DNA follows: TGTGCCAGCAGCCCAGGGGGACAGGCAATCTATAATTCACCCCTCCACTTT. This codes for CASSPGGQAIYNSPLHF.

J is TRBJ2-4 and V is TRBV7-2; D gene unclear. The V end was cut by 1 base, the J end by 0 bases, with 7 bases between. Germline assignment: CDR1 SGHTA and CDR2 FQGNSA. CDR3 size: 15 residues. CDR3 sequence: CASSLGWAAKNIQYF. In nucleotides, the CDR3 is TGTGCCAGCAGCTTAGGTTGGGCAGCCAAAAACATTCAGTACTTC. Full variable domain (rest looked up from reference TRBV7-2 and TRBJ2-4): GAGVSQSPSNKVTEKGKDVELRCDPISGHTALYWYRQSLGQGLEFLIYFQGNSAPDKSGLPSDRFSAERTGGSVSTLTIQRTQQEDSAVYLCASSLGWAAKNIQYFGAGTRLSVL.

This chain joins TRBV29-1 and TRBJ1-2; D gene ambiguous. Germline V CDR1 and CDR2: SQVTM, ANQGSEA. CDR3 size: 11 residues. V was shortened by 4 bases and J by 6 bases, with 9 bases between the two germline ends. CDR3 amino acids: CSVGSGDGYTF. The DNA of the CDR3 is TGCAGCGTTGGTAGCGGGGATGGCTACACCTTC. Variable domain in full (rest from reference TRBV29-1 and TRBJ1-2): SAVISQKPSRDICQRGTSLTIQCQVDSQVTMMFWYRQQPGQSLTLIATANQGSEATYESGFVIDKFPISRPNLTFSTLTVSNMSPEDSSIYLCSVGSGDGYTFGSGTRLTVV.

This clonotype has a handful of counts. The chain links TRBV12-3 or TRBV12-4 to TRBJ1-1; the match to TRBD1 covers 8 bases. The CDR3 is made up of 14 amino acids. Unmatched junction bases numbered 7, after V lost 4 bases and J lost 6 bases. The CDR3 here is CASSSDRGFAEAFF. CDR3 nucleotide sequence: TGTGCCAGCAGTTCTGACAGGGGTTTCGCTGAAGCTTTCTTT.

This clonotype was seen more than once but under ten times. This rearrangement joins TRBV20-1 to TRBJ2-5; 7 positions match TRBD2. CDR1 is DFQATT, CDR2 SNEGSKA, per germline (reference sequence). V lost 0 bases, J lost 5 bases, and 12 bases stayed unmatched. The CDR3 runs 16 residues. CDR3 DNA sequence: TGCAGTGCTAGAGACCCCCGTACCGGGGGGAGGGAGACCCAGTACTTC. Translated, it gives CSARDPRTGGRETQYF.